The 27 T cell receptor beta chains given below trace back to one sample, sequenced in a study of T cells in Graves' hyperthyroidism and ophthalmopathy. RNA transcripts gave rise to amplified TCR beta CDR3 regions. Carried out on the TCR CDR3, a first-round RT-PCR used the HTBI primer set. A single record per CDR3 protein comes from TCRdb applying MiXCR to the multiplex PCR reads. The table records 550,000 to 850,000 distinct CDR3 sequences, roughly a sixth of them present only once. Sequencing was performed on blood. The source of these receptors is a woman in her fifties or sixties with Graves' hyperthyroidism that later progressed to Graves' ophthalmopathy.

This clonotype was seen ten or more times. The J gene is TRBJ2-5, the V gene TRBV6-1; D could derive from TRBD1 or TRBD2 (6 bases each). Trimming took off 5 bases at V and 2 bases at J, with 12 bases between the two ends. This CDR3 comprises 14 residues. Looked up from germline, CDR1 is MNHNS and CDR2 is SASEGT. This CDR3 reads CASSYVGGQETQYF. DNA of the CDR3: TGTGCCAGCAGTTACGTAGGGGGGCAAGAGACCCAGTACTTC.

This clonotype was counted many times. CDR3 coding DNA: TGTGCCAGCAGCTGGGTGGTGTCCCTCACTGAAGCTTTCTTT. Encoded protein: CASSWVVSLTEAFF. The chain is built from TRBV13 and TRBJ1-1; D unresolved. The CDR3 covers 14 residues. Trimming stripped 4 bases from V and 4 bases from J, with 13 bases between. The germline V gene encodes CDR1 PRHDT and CDR2 FYEKMQ (reference sequence).

At least ten counts were recorded for this clonotype. The rearrangement uses TRBV10-3 and TRBJ2-5; 7 bases align to TRBD2. Germline-derived CDR1 and CDR2 are ENHRY and SYGVKD. V was clipped by 3 bases and J by 4 bases; unmatched bases: 2. CDR3 length: 13 amino acids. The CDR3 sequence is CAISEWEGETQYF. CDR3 nucleotide sequence: TGTGCCATCAGTGAATGGGAGGGAGAGACCCAGTACTTC.

This chain joins TRBV27 and TRBJ1-1, with D tentatively TRBD1 (5 bases). This CDR3 has 12 residues. The germline gives CDR1 MNHEY, CDR2 SMNVEV (reference sequence). V was trimmed by 5 bases and J by 11 bases, leaving 15 bases between them. CDR3 sequence reads: CASSGVGGVAFF. CDR3 nucleotides: TGTGCCAGCAGTGGGGTTGGGGGGGTGGCTTTCTTT.

The chain joins TRBV6-1 to TRBJ1-2; maybe TRBD1 (5 bases). The germline V and J ends were trimmed by 0 bases and 4 bases, with 18 bases remaining between them. The V gene's germline CDR1 is MNHNS and CDR2 SASEGT. The CDR3 is made up of 17 amino acids. CDR3: CASSEALKGNTGYGYTF. As DNA, the CDR3 is TGTGCCAGCAGTGAAGCACTTAAGGGGAATACCGGCTATGGCTACACCTTC.

This clonotype was seen ten or more times. J is TRBJ1-1 and V is TRBV20-1; 8 bases are shared with TRBD1. V was pared by 3 bases and J by 0 bases, with 9 bases of the junction left unmatched. Germline CDR1 is DFQATT and CDR2 is SNEGSKA (reference sequence). This CDR3 is 16 amino acids long. This chain's CDR3 is CSASLTGGYMNTEAFF. The CDR3 nucleotides are TGCAGTGCTAGCCTAACAGGGGGTTACATGAACACTGAAGCTTTCTTT.

In regard to this clonotype: Given a much more abundant clone one base away, this may be a read error. The chain joins TRBV12-3 or TRBV12-4 to TRBJ1-1, with 10 bases aligning to TRBD1. Trimming at V came to 4 bases and at J to 0 bases, leaving 5 bases not matched to a gene. CDR3 length: 16 amino acids. The CDR3 spells CASSSGQGIMNTEAFF. The DNA of the CDR3 is TGTGCCAGCAGTTCGGGACAGGGGATTATGAACACTGAAGCTTTCTTT.

As regards this clonotype: Just one base apart from a much larger clone, this may be a read error. The chain joins TRBV20-1 to TRBJ2-7; D is unresolved. This CDR3 has 11 amino acids. Germline CDR1 DFQATT, CDR2 SNEGSKA (reference sequence). V was clipped by 0 bases and J by 3 bases, with 3 bases between them. The CDR3 loop reads CSARDVYEQYF. The DNA for the CDR3 is TGCAGTGCTAGAGACGTCTACGAGCAGTACTTC.

As for this clonotype: The CDR3 does not close with the conserved phenylalanine or tryptophan, likely indicating a read error. The chain combines TRBV6-6 with TRBJ2-5; 7 nucleotides agree with TRBD2. This CDR3 has 14 amino acids. In germline, CDR1 is MNHNY, CDR2 SVGAGI (reference sequence). The CDR3 reads CASSHSWEGETQYL. Here the CDR3 DNA reads TGTGCCAGCAGTCACTCGTGGGAGGGGGAGACCCAGTACCTC.

This clonotype was seen a handful of times. V gene TRBV19 combines with J gene TRBJ2-3; no reliable D call. V was shortened by 9 bases and J by 5 bases, with 18 bases between the two germline ends. The CDR3 loop spans 14 amino acids. Germline V gene data show CDR1 as LNHDA and CDR2 as SQIVND (reference sequence). This CDR3 reads CASRTGPTIDTQYF. The CDR3, as DNA: TGTGCCAGCCGGACCGGACCGACCATAGATACGCAGTATTTT. The full variable domain, in which reference TRBV19 and TRBJ2-3 provide the parts outside the CDR3, is DGGITQSPKYLFRKEGQNVTLSCEQNLNHDAMYWYRQDPGQGLRLIYYSQIVNDFQKGDIAEGYSVSREKKESFPLTVTSAQKNPTAFYLCASRTGPTIDTQYFGPGTRLTVL.

This clonotype was seen once. V is TRBV27 and J is TRBJ2-5; TRBD2 agrees at 14 bases. Germline V CDR1 and CDR2: MNHEY, SMNVEV (reference sequence). Losses at the gene ends were 6 bases for V and 13 bases for J; bases not matched to a gene: 16. This CDR3 is built from 16 residues. CDR3 residues: CASRLLGLAGETLVYF. DNA for the CDR3: TGTGCCAGCAGGCTCTTGGGACTAGCGGGGGAAACCTTGGTGTACTTC.

In its sample, this clonotype was seen a few times. The chain links TRBV6-1 to TRBJ2-1; 15 bases line up with TRBD2. CDR3 size: 17 residues. The trim removed 5 bases at V and 6 bases at J, leaving 8 bases unmatched. Germline V lookup: CDR1 MNHNS, CDR2 SASEGT. As DNA, the CDR3 is TGTGCCAGCAGTCCTCGGACTAGCGGGGGGGTGGGCAATGAGCAGTTCTTC. Amino acids: CASSPRTSGGVGNEQFF.

This clonotype showed up many times. The chain couples TRBV2 to TRBJ2-7; D is possibly TRBD1 (6 bases). The germline V and J ends were trimmed by 3 bases and 1 base, with 13 bases remaining between them. The germline gives CDR1 SNHLY, CDR2 FYNNEI. CDR3 length: 15 residues. The CDR3 protein is CASSDSRDTSYEQYF. In DNA, the CDR3 is TGTGCCAGCAGTGACTCCCGGGACACATCCTACGAGCAGTACTTC.

This rearrangement joins TRBV20-1 to TRBJ1-2; the D gene is possibly TRBD1 (5 bases). The CDR3 has 13 residues. The germline V and J ends were trimmed by 2 bases and 7 bases, with 14 bases remaining between them. Germline V lookup: CDR1 DFQATT, CDR2 SNEGSKA (reference sequence). CDR3 bases: TGCAGTGCTAGACCACTGGGGGGAGGTGGCTACACCTTC. As protein: CSARPLGGGGYTF.

This clonotype was seen ten or more times. This chain joins TRBV7-9 and TRBJ1-1; 11 positions match TRBD1. V gave up 2 bases and J gave up 4 bases; unmatched junction bases: 3. This CDR3 is 15 amino acids long. The germline gives CDR1 SEHNR, CDR2 FQNEAQ (reference sequence). The CDR3 reads CASSLFGTGGTEAFF. The DNA of the CDR3 is TGTGCCAGCAGCTTATTCGGGACAGGGGGCACTGAAGCTTTCTTT. The full variable domain, with the rest looked up from reference TRBV7-9 and TRBJ1-1, is DTGVSQNPRHKITKRGQNVTFRCDPISEHNRLYWYRQTLGQGPEFLTYFQNEAQLEKSRLLSDRFSAERPKGSFSTLEIQRTEQGDSAMYLCASSLFGTGGTEAFFGQGTRLTVV.

This clonotype was seen a few times. J is TRBJ2-2 and V is TRBV19; 7 nucleotides line up with TRBD1. J lost 6 bases, V lost 3 bases, and 16 bases had no gene match. The CDR3 extends over 18 amino acids. Per germline, CDR1 LNHDA and CDR2 SQIVND (reference sequence). The CDR3 region has the DNA TGTGCCAGTAGTATGGGGGCCGGTGCGACAGGGCGGGCCGGGGAGCTGTTTTTT. Amino acids: CASSMGAGATGRAGELFF. Drawing the rest from reference TRBV19 and TRBJ2-2, the complete variable domain is DGGITQSPKYLFRKEGQNVTLSCEQNLNHDAMYWYRQDPGQGLRLIYYSQIVNDFQKGDIAEGYSVSREKKESFPLTVTSAQKNPTAFYLCASSMGAGATGRAGELFFGEGSRLTVL.

The sample holds a few counts of this clonotype. The rearrangement uses TRBV5-5 and TRBJ2-1, with 9 bases lining up with TRBD1. The CDR3 has 15 residues. With V trimmed by 3 bases and J by 8 bases, 9 bases remained unmatched. In germline, CDR1 is SGHKS, CDR2 YYEKEE (reference sequence). The CDR3 region is CASSWAGTGSYEQFF. In DNA form, the CDR3 reads TGTGCCAGCAGCTGGGCCGGGACAGGGTCTTATGAGCAGTTCTTC.

This clonotype was observed at least ten times. The V call is TRBV3-1, the J call TRBJ2-1; D perhaps matches TRBD1 (6 bases). The V gene's germline CDR1 is LGHDT and CDR2 YNNKEL (reference sequence). V was shortened by 2 bases and J by 4 bases, with 15 bases between the two germline ends. There are 16 residues in the CDR3. The CDR3 DNA sequence: TGTGCCAGCAGCCAAATGACAGGAAGACCTTACAATGAGCAGTTCTTC. It specifies CASSQMTGRPYNEQFF.

The V gene is TRBV20-1, the J gene TRBJ1-6, with D hard to call. CDR3 length equals 17 residues. Germline values: CDR1 DFQATT, CDR2 SNEGSKA (reference sequence). The V end was cut by 4 bases, the J end by 2 bases, with 18 bases between. Written as DNA, the CDR3 is TGCAGTGCTAAGGTGGCAGGAGTTGCCGCCTATAATTCACCCCTCCACTTT. Translated, it gives CSAKVAGVAAYNSPLHF.

This clonotype appeared a few times. CDR3: CASSLGGSPLIAGRETQYF. CDR3 nucleotides: TGTGCCAGCAGTTTGGGCGGATCCCCCTTAATAGCGGGGCGAGAGACCCAGTACTTC. The chain carries TRBV12-3 or TRBV12-4 and TRBJ2-5; 8 bases are shared with TRBD2. Losses at the gene ends were 3 bases for V and 4 bases for J; bases not matched to a gene: 19. The CDR3 has 19 amino acids.

This clonotype was seen a handful of times. This chain links TRBV7-9 with TRBJ1-4, with 10 bases matching TRBD1. Germline V lookup: CDR1 SEHNR, CDR2 FQNEAQ (reference sequence). The CDR3 runs 17 residues. The V and J ends lost 7 bases and 0 bases, in that order; junction bases with no gene match: 8. The CDR3 here is CASTKSGQGTTNEKLFF. CDR3 DNA: TGTGCCAGCACCAAATCGGGACAGGGGACAACTAATGAAAAACTGTTTTTT.

This clonotype was counted many times. The genes are TRBV3-1 and TRBJ2-7; TRBD1 matches 11 bases. Germline loops: CDR1 LGHDT, CDR2 YNNKEL (reference sequence). V lost 3 bases to trimming and J lost 6 bases; unmatched junction nucleotides: 10. This CDR3 is 16 amino acids long. CDR3 DNA sequence: TGTGCCAGCAGCCACCTCCGGGACAGGGGGATAGGCGAGCAGTACTTC. Translation gives CASSHLRDRGIGEQYF.

This clonotype occurred many times. The rearrangement joins TRBV20-1 to TRBJ2-1, with 13 bases identical to TRBD2. CDR1 is DFQATT, CDR2 SNEGSKA, per germline (reference sequence). The CDR3 totals 16 residues. The V gene end was trimmed by 4 bases and the J gene end by 0 bases; junction bases not matched to a gene: 3. The CDR3 reads CSATGLAGPSYNEQFF. CDR3 nucleotide sequence: TGCAGTGCTACGGGACTAGCGGGGCCCTCCTACAATGAGCAGTTCTTC.

This clonotype was observed a few times. Relative to the germline gene, one junction end is altered; a read error may explain this. The chain employs TRBV6-5 and TRBJ1-2; 9 positions match TRBD1. CDR3 length: 15 amino acids. Germline V gene lookup returns CDR1 MNHEY and CDR2 SVGAGI. The chain's CDR3 is CASSYSTGGEYGCTF. The CDR3 region has the DNA TGTGCCAGCAGTTACTCGACAGGGGGGGAATATGGCTGCACCTTC.

The sample holds many counts of this clonotype. CDR3 loop: CARARTDQGNEQFF. The DNA for the CDR3 is TGTGCCAGGGCCCGGACAGATCAGGGCAATGAGCAGTTCTTC. This chain links TRBV12-3 or TRBV12-4 with TRBJ2-1; TRBD1 might be the D (6 bases). CDR3 length: 14 amino acids. Trimming took 9 bases from V and 6 from J, leaving 18 bases between them.

The rearrangement uses TRBV20-1 and TRBJ2-7, with D uncertain. Germline assignment: CDR1 DFQATT and CDR2 SNEGSKA (reference sequence). V was clipped by 5 bases and J by 0 bases, with 8 bases between them. The CDR3 runs to 12 residues. CDR3 residues: CSAEDRSYEQYF. CDR3 DNA: TGCAGTGCTGAGGATCGCTCCTACGAGCAGTACTTC.

The genes are TRBV24-1 and TRBJ2-3; perhaps TRBD2 as D (5 bases). V lost 5 bases and J 0 bases, leaving 11 bases between the germline ends. The CDR3 contains 15 residues. From germline, CDR1 is KGHDR and CDR2 SFDVKD. The CDR3 DNA sequence: TGTGCCACCAGTGTAGGAGGTTCAAGCACAGATACGCAGTATTTT. Protein sequence: CATSVGGSSTDTQYF.